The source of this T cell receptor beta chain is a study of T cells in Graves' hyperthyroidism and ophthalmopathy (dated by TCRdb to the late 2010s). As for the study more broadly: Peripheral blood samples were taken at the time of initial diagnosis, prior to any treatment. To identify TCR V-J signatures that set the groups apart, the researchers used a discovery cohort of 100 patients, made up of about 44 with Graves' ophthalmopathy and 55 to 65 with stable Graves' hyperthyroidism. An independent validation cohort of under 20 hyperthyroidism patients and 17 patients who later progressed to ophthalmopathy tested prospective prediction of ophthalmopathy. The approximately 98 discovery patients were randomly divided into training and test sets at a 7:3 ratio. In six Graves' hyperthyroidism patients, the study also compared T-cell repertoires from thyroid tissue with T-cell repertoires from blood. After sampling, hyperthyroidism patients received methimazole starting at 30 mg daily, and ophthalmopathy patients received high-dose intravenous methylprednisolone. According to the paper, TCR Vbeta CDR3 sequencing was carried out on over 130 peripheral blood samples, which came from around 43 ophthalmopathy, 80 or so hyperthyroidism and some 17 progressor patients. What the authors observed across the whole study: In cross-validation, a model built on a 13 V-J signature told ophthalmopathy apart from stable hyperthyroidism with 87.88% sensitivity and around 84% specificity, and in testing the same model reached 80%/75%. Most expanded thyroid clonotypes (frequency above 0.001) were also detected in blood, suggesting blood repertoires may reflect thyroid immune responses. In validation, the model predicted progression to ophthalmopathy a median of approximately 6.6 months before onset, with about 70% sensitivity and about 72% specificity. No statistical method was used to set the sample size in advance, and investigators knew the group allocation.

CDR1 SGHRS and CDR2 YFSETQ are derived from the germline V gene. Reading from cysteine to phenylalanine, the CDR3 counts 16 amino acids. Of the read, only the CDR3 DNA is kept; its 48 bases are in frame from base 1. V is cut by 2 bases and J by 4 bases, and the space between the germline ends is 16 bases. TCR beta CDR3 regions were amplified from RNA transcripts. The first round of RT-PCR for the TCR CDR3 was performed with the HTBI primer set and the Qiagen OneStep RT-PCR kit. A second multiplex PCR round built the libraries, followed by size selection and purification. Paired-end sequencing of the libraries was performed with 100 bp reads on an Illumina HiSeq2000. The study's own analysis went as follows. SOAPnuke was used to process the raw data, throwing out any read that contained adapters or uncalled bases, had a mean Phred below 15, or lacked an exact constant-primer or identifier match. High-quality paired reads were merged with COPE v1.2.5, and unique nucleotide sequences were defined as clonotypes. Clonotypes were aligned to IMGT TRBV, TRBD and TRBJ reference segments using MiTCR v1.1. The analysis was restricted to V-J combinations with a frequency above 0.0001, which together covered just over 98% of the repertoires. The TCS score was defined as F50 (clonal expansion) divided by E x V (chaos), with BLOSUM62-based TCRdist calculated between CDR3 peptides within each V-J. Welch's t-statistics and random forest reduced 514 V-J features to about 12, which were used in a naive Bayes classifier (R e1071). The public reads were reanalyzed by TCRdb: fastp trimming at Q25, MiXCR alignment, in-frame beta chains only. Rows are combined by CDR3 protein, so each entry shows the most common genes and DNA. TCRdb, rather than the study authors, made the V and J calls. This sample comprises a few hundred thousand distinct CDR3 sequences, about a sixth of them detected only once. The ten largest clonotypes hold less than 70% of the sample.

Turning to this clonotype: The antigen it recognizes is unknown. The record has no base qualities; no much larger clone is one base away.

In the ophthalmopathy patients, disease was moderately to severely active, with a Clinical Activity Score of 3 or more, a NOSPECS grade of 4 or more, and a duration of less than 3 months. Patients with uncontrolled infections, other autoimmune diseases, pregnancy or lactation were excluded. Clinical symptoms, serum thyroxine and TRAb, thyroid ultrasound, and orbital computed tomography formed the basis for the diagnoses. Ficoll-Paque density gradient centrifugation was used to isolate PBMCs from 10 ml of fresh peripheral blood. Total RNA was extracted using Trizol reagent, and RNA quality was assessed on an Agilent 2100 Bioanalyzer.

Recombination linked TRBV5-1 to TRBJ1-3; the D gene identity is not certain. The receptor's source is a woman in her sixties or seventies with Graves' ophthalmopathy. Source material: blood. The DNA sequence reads TGCGCCAGCAGCTTTTCGGCCTCACACGAGGGAAACACCATATATTTT. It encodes CASSFSASHEGNTIYF.